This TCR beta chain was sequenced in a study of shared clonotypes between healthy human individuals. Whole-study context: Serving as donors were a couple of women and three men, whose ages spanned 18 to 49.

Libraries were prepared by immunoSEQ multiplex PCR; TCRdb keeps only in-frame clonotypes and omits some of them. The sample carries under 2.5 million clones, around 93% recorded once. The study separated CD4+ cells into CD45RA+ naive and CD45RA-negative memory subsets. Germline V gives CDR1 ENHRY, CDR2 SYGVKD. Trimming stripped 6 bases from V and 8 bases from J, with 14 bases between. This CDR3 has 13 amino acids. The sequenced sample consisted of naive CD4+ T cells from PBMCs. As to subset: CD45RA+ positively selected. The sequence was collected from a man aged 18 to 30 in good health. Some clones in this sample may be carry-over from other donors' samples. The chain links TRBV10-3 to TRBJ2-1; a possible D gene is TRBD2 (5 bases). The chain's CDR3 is CAIRDSLEDEQFF. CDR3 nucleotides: TGTGCCATCAGGGACTCCTTAGAGGATGAGCAGTTCTTC.